The entry below describes one TCR beta chain. The antigen is undetermined. Time point defined: late sampling 161 to 241 days after vaccination in a few convalescent patients. Treatment noted: approximately nine-day PBMC culture with coronavirus spike peptide pools or control peptides (ViraFEST assay). Cells received half-medium changes with fresh IL-2 medium on days 3 and 7. The sample is drawn from a study of vaccination and CD4 T cells after COVID-19. General observations from the study: From a median of roughly 20 to 40, SARS-CoV-2-reactive clonotypes increased, though not significantly.

V was cut by 3 bases and J by 0 bases, with 17 bases left in between. The CDR3 sequence is 16 residues long. Germline V gene sequence: CDR1 DFQATT, CDR2 SNEGSKA (reference sequence). An Oncomine TCR Beta short-read assay was used to sequence the DNA from cultured CD4+ T cells. TCRdb re-analysed the PCR reads in MiXCR, keeping a single row per CDR3 protein. The sample gives under 25,000 distinct CDR3 sequences, 30% to 45% of which show up once; about 8.6% is in the top ten. The sample was CD4+ T cells from blood, cultured in vitro, taken about 7 months after SARS-CoV-2 vaccination. This receptor was identified in a human donor who had recovered from COVID-19. The J gene is TRBJ1-2, the V gene TRBV20-1, with D possibly being TRBD1 (6 bases). CDR3 coding DNA: TGCAGTGCTAGGACGACTGGACAGCTGACTAACTATGGCTACACCTTC. Its translation: CSARTTGQLTNYGYTF.